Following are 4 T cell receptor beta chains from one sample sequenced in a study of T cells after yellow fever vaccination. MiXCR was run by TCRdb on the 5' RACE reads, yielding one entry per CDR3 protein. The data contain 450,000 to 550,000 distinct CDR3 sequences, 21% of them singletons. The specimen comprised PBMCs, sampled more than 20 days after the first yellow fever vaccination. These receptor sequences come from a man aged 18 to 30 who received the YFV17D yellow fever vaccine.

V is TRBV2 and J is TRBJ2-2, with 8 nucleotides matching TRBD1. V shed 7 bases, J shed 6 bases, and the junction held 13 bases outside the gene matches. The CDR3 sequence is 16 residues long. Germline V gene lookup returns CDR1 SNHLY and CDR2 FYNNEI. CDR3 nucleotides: TGTGCCAGCAAAAGGACAGGGCTAGACGCATCCGGGGAGCTGTTTTTT. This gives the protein CASKRTGLDASGELFF.

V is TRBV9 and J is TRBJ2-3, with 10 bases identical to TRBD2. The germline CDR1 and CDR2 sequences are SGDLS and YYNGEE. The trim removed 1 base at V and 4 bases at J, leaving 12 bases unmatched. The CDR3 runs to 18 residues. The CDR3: CASSVSSGGAAAADTQYF. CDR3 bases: TGTGCCAGCAGCGTATCGAGCGGGGGGGCCGCGGCTGCAGATACGCAGTATTTT.

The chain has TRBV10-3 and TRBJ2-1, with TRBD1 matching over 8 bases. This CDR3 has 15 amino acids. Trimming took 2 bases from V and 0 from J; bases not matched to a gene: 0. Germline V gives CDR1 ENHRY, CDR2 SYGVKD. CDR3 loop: CAISEGQGSYNEQFF. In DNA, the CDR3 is TGTGCCATCAGTGAGGGACAGGGCTCCTACAATGAGCAGTTCTTC.

DNA for the CDR3: TGTGCCAGCAGCTTGGCTAGTGGGACCTCCTACGAGCAGTACTTC. As protein: CASSLASGTSYEQYF. The V gene is TRBV5-4, the J gene TRBJ2-7; either TRBD1 or TRBD2 may supply D (5 bases each). Germline CDR1 and CDR2: SGHNT and YYREEE (reference sequence). The CDR3 is 15 residues long. V gave up 0 bases and J gave up 0 bases, with 10 bases separating them.